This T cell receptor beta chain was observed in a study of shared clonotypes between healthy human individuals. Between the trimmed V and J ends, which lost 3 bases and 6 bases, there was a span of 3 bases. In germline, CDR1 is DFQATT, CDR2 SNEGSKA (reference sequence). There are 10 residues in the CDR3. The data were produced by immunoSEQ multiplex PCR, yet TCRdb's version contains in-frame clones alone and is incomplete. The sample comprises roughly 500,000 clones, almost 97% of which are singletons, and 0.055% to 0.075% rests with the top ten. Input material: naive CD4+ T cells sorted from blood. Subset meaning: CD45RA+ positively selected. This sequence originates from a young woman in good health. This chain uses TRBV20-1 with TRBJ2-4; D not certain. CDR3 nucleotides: TGCAGTGCTAGTCGAAACATTCAGTACTTC. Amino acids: CSASRNIQYF.